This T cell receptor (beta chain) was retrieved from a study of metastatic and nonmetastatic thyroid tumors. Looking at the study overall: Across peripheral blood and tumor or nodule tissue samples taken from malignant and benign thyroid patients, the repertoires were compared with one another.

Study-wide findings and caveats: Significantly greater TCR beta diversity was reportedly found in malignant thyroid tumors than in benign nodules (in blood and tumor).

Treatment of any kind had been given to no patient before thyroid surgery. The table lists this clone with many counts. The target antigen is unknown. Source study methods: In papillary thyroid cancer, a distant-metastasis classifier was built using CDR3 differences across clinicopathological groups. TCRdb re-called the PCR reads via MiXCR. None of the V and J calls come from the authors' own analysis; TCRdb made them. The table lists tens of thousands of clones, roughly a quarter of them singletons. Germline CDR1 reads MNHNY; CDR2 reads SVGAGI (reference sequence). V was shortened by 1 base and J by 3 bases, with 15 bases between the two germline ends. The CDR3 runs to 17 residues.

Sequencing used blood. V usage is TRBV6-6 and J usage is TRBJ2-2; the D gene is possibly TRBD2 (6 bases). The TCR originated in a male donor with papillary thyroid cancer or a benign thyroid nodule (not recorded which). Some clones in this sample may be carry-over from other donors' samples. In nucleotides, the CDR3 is TGTGCCAGCAGTTACTGGGCCCCGGGAGAGGACACCGGGGAGCTGTTTTTT. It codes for CASSYWAPGEDTGELFF.